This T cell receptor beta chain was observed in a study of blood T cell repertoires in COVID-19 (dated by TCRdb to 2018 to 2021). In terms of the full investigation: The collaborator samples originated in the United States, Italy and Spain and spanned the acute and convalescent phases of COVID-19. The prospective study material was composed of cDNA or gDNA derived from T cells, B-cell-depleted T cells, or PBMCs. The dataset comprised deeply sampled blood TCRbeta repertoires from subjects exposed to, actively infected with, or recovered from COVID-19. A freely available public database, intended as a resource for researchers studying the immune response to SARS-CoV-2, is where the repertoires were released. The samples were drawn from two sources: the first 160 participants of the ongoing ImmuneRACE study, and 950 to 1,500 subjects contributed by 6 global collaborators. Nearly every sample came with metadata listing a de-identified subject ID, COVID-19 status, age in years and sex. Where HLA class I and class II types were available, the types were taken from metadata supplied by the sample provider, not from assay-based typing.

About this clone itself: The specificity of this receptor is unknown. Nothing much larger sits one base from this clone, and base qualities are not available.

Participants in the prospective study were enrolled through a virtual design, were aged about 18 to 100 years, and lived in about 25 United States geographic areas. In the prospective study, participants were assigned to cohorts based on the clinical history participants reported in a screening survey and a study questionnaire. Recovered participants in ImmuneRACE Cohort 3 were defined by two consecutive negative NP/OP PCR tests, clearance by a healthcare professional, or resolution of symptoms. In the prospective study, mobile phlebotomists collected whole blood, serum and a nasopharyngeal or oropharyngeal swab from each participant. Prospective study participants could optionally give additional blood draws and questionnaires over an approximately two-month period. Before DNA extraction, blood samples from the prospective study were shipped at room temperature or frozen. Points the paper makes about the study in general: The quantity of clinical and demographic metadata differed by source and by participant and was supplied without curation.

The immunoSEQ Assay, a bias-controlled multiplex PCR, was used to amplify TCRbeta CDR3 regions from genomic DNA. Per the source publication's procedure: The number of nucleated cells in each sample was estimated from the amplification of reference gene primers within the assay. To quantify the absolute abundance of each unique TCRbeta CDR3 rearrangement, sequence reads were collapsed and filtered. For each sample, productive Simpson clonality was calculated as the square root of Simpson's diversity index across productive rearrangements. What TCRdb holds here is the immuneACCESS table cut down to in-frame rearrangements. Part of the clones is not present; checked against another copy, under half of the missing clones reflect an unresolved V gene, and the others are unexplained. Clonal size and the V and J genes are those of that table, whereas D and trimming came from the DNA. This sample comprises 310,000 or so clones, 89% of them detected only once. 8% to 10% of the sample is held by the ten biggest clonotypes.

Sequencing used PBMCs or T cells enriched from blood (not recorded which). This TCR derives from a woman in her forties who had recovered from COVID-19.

This receptor carries the CDR3 CAWHSGRRNTEAFF. The sequence in DNA is TGTGCCTGGCACTCCGGGAGACGGAACACTGAAGCTTTCTTT. The sequence joins TRBV30 to TRBJ1-1; the D gene is unclear. The CDR3 contains 14 residues, cysteine and phenylalanine counted. Of all the DNA, just the CDR3 is kept, 42 bases in frame from base 1. CDR1 GTSNPN and CDR2 SVGIG are derived from the germline V gene (reference sequence). V sheds 5 bases and J sheds 1 base, leaving 14 bases between their ends.